This T cell receptor beta chain was obtained from a study of blood T cell repertoires in COVID-19. Study as a whole: PBMCs, B-cell-depleted T cells, or T cells provided the cDNA or gDNA that made up the material.

Sequencing used immunoSEQ multiplex PCR; TCRdb keeps in-frame clones, though not all of them. The sample carries fewer than 450,000 clones, around 90% recorded once. In germline, CDR1 is LGHDT, CDR2 YNNKEL (reference sequence). This CDR3 contains 13 residues. The V gene end was trimmed by 2 bases and the J gene end by 10 bases; junction bases not matched to a gene: 5. This clone was recorded only once. The sample comprised PBMCs or T cells enriched from blood (not recorded which). This receptor was identified in a woman in her thirties or forties with acute COVID-19. The chain links TRBV3-1 (or the pseudogene TRBV3-2) to TRBJ2-3; 8 positions agree with TRBD1. CDR3 sequence reads: CASSQPDRGPQYF. DNA for the CDR3: TGTGCCAGCAGCCAACCCGACAGGGGACCGCAGTATTTT.